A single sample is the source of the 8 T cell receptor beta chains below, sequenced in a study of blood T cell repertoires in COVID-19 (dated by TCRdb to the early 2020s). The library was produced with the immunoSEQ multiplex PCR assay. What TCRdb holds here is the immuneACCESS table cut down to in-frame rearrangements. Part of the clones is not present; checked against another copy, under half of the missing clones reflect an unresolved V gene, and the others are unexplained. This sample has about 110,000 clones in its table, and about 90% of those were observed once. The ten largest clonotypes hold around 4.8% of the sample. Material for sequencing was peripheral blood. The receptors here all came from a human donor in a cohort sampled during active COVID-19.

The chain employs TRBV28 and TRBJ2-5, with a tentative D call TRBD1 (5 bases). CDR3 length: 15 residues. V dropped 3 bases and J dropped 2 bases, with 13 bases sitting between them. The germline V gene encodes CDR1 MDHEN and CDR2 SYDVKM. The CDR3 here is CASSFLQQAQETQYF. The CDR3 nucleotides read TGTGCCAGCAGTTTCCTACAACAGGCTCAAGAGACCCAGTACTTC.

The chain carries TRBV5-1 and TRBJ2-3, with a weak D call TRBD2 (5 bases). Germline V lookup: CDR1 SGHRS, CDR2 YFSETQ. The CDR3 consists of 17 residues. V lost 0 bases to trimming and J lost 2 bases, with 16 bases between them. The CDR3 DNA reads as TGCGCCAGCAGCTTGGCCCACTGGGAGAGGGCCACAGATACGCAGTATTTT. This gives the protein CASSLAHWERATDTQYF.

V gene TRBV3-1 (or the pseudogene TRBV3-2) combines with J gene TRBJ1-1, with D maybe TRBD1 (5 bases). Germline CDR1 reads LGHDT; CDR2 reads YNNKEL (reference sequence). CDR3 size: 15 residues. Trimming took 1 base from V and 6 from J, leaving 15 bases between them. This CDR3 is CASSQAVRGRAEAFF. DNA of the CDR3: TGTGCCAGCAGCCAAGCTGTCCGGGGGAGGGCTGAAGCTTTCTTT.

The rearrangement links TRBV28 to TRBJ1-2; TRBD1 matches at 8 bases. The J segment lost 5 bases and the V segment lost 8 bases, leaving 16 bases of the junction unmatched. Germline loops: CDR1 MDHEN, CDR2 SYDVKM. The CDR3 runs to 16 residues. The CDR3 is CASLGADRGRKYGYTF. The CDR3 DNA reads TGTGCCAGCTTGGGGGCAGACAGGGGCAGGAAATATGGCTACACCTTC.

In DNA, the CDR3 is TGTGCCAGCAGGTGGGGTGACAGGGAGACCCCCTACACCTTC. Amino acid sequence: CASRWGDRETPYTF. V is TRBV6-5 and J is TRBJ1-2; 7 nucleotides agree with TRBD1. The V gene's germline CDR1 is MNHEY and CDR2 SVGAGI. V was clipped by 6 bases and J by 10 bases; unmatched bases: 14. The CDR3 runs to 14 residues.

The CDR3 loop reads CASSLEGGRWSGNTIYF. In DNA, the CDR3 is TGTGCCAGCAGCTTGGAGGGGGGGCGCTGGTCTGGAAACACCATATATTTT. V and J are TRBV5-8 and TRBJ1-3; tentative D call: TRBD1 (6 bases). V dropped 0 bases and J dropped 1 base, with 14 bases sitting between them. The CDR3 is 17 residues long. Germline assignment: CDR1 SGHTS and CDR2 YDEGEE.

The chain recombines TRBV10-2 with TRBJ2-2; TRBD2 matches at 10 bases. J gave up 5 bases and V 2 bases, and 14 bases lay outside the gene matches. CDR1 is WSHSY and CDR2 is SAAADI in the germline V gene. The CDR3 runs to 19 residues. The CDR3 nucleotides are TGCGCCAGCAGTGAGCCCCCGATTGTGCTAGCGGGAGAAACCGGGGAGCTGTTTTTT. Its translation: CASSEPPIVLAGETGELFF.

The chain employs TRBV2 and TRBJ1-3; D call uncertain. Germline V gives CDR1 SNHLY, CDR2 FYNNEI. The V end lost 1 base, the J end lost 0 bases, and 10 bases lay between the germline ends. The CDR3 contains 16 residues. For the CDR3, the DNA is TGTGCCAGCAGTGAAGGCCCGCCTACCTCTGGAAACACCATATATTTT. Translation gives CASSEGPPTSGNTIYF.